The next 3 T cell receptor beta chains were all read from a single sample in a study of blood T cell repertoires in COVID-19. Here immunoSEQ multiplex PCR was the method, and the copy in TCRdb shows in-frame clones only, minus some. Of 200,000 to 300,000 clones detected, approximately 90% appear once; the ten largest clones hold approximately 3.7%. Material: PBMCs or T cells enriched from blood (not recorded which). The receptors stem from a woman aged 25 to 45 who had recovered from COVID-19.

V usage is TRBV14 and J usage is TRBJ1-1, with D perhaps matching TRBD1 (5 bases). The V gene lost 5 bases and the J gene lost 5 bases, with 9 bases spanning the gap. The CDR3 contains 12 residues. Germline V gene sequence: CDR1 SGHDN, CDR2 FVKESK. The CDR3 DNA is TGTGCCAGCAGCTTGCAGGGAACTGAAGCTTTCTTT. It translates to CASSLQGTEAFF.

The chain is built from TRBV28 and TRBJ1-5; 8 bases are shared with TRBD1. V dropped 7 bases and J dropped 6; count of bases not matched to a gene: 5. The CDR3 contains 13 residues. Germline loops: CDR1 MDHEN, CDR2 SYDVKM. The CDR3 here is CASIGQGGQPQHF. CDR3 DNA sequence: TGTGCCAGCATTGGACAGGGAGGTCAGCCCCAGCATTTT.

The V call is TRBV2, the J call TRBJ2-7, with D possibly being TRBD2 (6 bases). The CDR3 totals 16 residues. Trimming shortened V by 5 bases and J by 2 bases, and 19 bases separated the two germline ends. CDR1 SNHLY and CDR2 FYNNEI come from the germline V gene. For the CDR3, the DNA is TGTGCCAGCAGTTCCCCGGGACTGGGCAGTACCTACGAGCAGTACTTC. This gives the protein CASSSPGLGSTYEQYF.